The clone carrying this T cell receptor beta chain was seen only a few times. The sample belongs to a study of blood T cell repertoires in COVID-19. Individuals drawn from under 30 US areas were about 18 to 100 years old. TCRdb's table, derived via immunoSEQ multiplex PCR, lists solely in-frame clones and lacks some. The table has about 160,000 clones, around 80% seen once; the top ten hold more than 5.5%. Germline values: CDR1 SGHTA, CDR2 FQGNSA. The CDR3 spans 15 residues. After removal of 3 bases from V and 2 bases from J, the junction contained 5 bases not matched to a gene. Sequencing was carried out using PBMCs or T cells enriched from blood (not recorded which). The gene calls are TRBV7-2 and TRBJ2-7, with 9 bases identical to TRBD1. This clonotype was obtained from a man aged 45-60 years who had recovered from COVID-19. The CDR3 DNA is TGTGCCAGCAGCTTCGCCGGGACAGGGACCTACGAGCAGTACTTC. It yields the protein CASSFAGTGTYEQYF.